This T cell receptor beta chain was recovered during a study of blood T cell repertoires in COVID-19. Study as a whole: Samples representing acute and convalescent COVID-19 were sourced from the United States, Italy and Spain.

The germline V gene encodes CDR1 SGHVS and CDR2 FQNEAQ. This CDR3 spans 14 amino acids. V gave up 6 bases and J gave up 3 bases; unmatched junction bases: 4. Clones were read by immunoSEQ multiplex PCR, and TCRdb kept only the in-frame ones, dropping some. Of a few hundred thousand clones listed, more than 70% are singletons. Everyone who took part was 18 to 89 years old, and they came from some 23 US areas. Categorization into cohorts depended on clinical history that participants reported. Someone with COVID-19 had been met by exposed participants within 2 weeks before study entry. The specimen sequenced was PBMCs or T cells enriched from blood (not recorded which). This clonotype was sampled from a woman between 18 and 29 years old who had been exposed to COVID-19. V usage is TRBV7-8 and J usage is TRBJ1-1, with 10 positions matching TRBD1. CDR3 in amino acids: CASSRTGGYTEAFF. CDR3 in DNA: TGTGCCAGCAGTCGGACAGGGGGGTACACTGAAGCTTTCTTT.